This passage covers 7 T cell receptor beta chains from one sample sequenced in a study of metastatic and nonmetastatic thyroid tumors. Among the patients, none had received any treatment before thyroid surgery. TCRdb redid the clone calls on the PCR reads using MiXCR. The data contain around 35,000 clones, about a sixth of them singletons. The sample taken for sequencing was blood. These receptors all come from a female donor with papillary thyroid cancer or a benign thyroid nodule (not recorded which). Some clones in this sample may be carry-over from other donors' samples.

This clone was detected ten times or more. This chain links TRBV28 with TRBJ2-1; TRBD2 aligns across 10 bases. Looked up from germline, CDR1 is MDHEN and CDR2 is SYDVKM. J lost 4 bases, V lost 5 bases, and 8 bases had no gene match. CDR3 length: 16 amino acids. CDR3 in amino acids: CASSPLAGGGYNEQFF. CDR3 bases: TGTGCCAGCAGTCCATTAGCGGGAGGAGGGTACAATGAGCAGTTCTTC. The variable domain in full, completed from reference TRBV28 and TRBJ2-1, reads DVKVTQSSRYLVKRTGEKVFLECVQDMDHENMFWYRQDPGLGLRLIYFSYDVKMKEKGDIPEGYSVSREKKERFSLILESASTNQTSMYLCASSPLAGGGYNEQFFGPGTRLTVL.

The gene calls are TRBV7-2 and TRBJ1-1; 10 positions match TRBD1. The CDR3 has 15 amino acids. Germline lookup yields CDR1 SGHTA and CDR2 FQGNSA. The CDR3 here is CGSSLTPGQGLQAFF. CDR3 in DNA: TGTGGGAGCAGCTTAACACCGGGACAGGGGTTACAAGCTTTCTTT.

This clone was seen at least ten times. The rearrangement joins TRBV7-9 to TRBJ2-1, with TRBD2 matching 9 bases. V was clipped by 1 base and J by 3 bases; unmatched bases: 4. The CDR3 is made up of 16 amino acids. CDR1 SEHNR and CDR2 FQNEAQ come from the germline V gene (reference sequence). This CDR3 is CASSLGLAGLYNEQFF. CDR3 in DNA: TGTGCCAGCAGCTTAGGGCTAGCGGGGCTCTACAATGAGCAGTTCTTC.

This clone was seen many times. The V call is TRBV9, the J call TRBJ2-2, with D unclear. This CDR3 region has 14 residues. V lost 3 bases to trimming and J lost 4 bases, with 10 bases between them. Germline V gives CDR1 SGDLS, CDR2 YYNGEE. CDR3 in amino acids: CASSATVTTGELFF. The CDR3 DNA reads as TGTGCCAGCAGCGCGACGGTGACCACCGGGGAGCTGTTTTTT.

A few counts support this clone. The conserved phenylalanine or tryptophan normally closing the CDR3 is absent here, so this likely arose from a read error. CDR3 loop: CASRTEFNYGYTL. The CDR3, as DNA: TGTGCCAGCAGGACAGAGTTTAACTATGGCTACACCCTC. The chain is built from TRBV5-4 and TRBJ1-2; a weak D match, TRBD1 (5 bases). There are 13 residues in the CDR3. Germline loops: CDR1 SGHNT, CDR2 YYREEE (reference sequence). V was trimmed by 5 bases and J by 1 base, leaving 9 bases between them.

This clone was recorded at least ten times. The genes are TRBV6-1 and TRBJ2-7, with D tentatively TRBD1 (5 bases). V lost 6 bases to trimming and J lost 6 bases, with 12 bases between them. This CDR3 spans 12 amino acids. Germline V CDR1 and CDR2: MNHNS, SASEGT. The CDR3 here is CASSPGRSEQYF. The CDR3 nucleotides are TGTGCCAGCAGCCCAGGGCGTAGCGAGCAGTACTTC.

This clone was counted many times. This chain links TRBV5-1 with TRBJ2-7, with D perhaps given as TRBD1 or TRBD2 (6 bases each). Trimming cost V 4 bases and J 3 bases, with 17 bases left between them. This CDR3 has 15 residues. Germline-derived CDR1 and CDR2 are SGHRS and YFSETQ. The CDR3: CASSPHRGPRYEQYF. The CDR3 DNA reads as TGCGCCAGCAGCCCCCACCGGGGGCCCCGCTACGAGCAGTACTTC.